The 17 T cell receptor beta chains in this list originate from one sample, sequenced in a study of shared clonotypes between healthy human individuals. The assay was immunoSEQ multiplex PCR, and TCRdb's table has in-frame clones only and misses some. The repertoire includes approximately 2,000,000 clones, about nine tenths of them detected once, and about 0.41% sits in the top ten. Material for sequencing was naive CD4+ T cells from PBMCs. Subset given: CD45RA+ positively selected. These TCRs come from a man aged 18 to 35 in good health. Some clones in this sample may be carry-over from other donors' samples.

The rearrangement uses TRBV19 and TRBJ2-2, with 11 nucleotides matching TRBD2. Germline CDR1 and CDR2: LNHDA and SQIVND (reference sequence). The ends lost 6 bases at V and 4 bases at J; junction bases unmatched: 4. The CDR3 runs 15 residues. DNA of the CDR3: TGTGCCAGTAGGCGCGGGACTAGCGGCACCGGGGAGCTGTTTTTT. It translates to CASRRGTSGTGELFF.

The chain employs TRBV7-2 and TRBJ1-1; D remains unclear. V was pared by 5 bases and J by 2 bases, with 9 bases between. CDR3 length: 13 amino acids. Germline CDR1 SGHTA, CDR2 FQGNSA. The CDR3 loop is CASSGRQNTEAFF. The CDR3 region has the DNA TGTGCCAGCAGCGGACGGCAAAACACTGAAGCTTTCTTT.

The chain uses TRBV7-9 and TRBJ2-7, with a weak D call TRBD1 (6 bases). V shed 5 bases and J shed 6 bases, with 14 bases lying between them. The CDR3 is 13 residues long. Germline lookup yields CDR1 SEHNR and CDR2 FQNEAQ (reference sequence). The CDR3 loop reads CASSQRDIVEQYF. CDR3 bases: TGTGCCAGCAGCCAACGGGACATCGTCGAGCAGTACTTC.

The chain has TRBV6-5 and TRBJ2-3; 12 bases align to TRBD2. The CDR3 sequence is 15 residues long. Germline trimming cut 10 bases from V and 2 bases from J; bases unmatched to any gene: 7. CDR1 and CDR2 (germline): MNHEY, SVGAGI. In DNA, the CDR3 is TGTGCCACCAAATGGACTAGCGGGGACACAGATACGCAGTATTTT. Translated, it gives CATKWTSGDTDTQYF.

A remark on this clone: Other DNA sequences in this sample translate to the same CDR3. The rearrangement links TRBV7-9 to TRBJ2-2; D ambiguous. The CDR3 contains 14 residues. The V and J ends lost 2 bases and 0 bases respectively, with 4 bases between them. In germline, CDR1 is SEHNR, CDR2 FQNEAQ (reference sequence). CDR3 protein: CASSLPPNTGELFF. The CDR3 DNA reads as TGTGCCAGCAGCTTACCACCGAACACCGGGGAGCTGTTTTTT.

The CDR3, as DNA: TGTGCCAGCAGCGTAGGATCCGGGACTAGCGGGATATTAAGCACAGATACGCAGTATTTT. This gives the protein CASSVGSGTSGILSTDTQYF. This chain uses TRBV9 with TRBJ2-3, with 13 positions matching TRBD2. The CDR3 length is 20 residues. Unmatched junction bases numbered 10, after V lost 0 bases and J lost 0 bases. The germline CDR1 and CDR2 sequences are SGDLS and YYNGEE.

CDR3 sequence: CASSLGASGLETQYF. Here the CDR3 DNA reads TGTGCCAGCAGCTTAGGGGCTAGCGGTTTAGAGACCCAGTACTTC. This chain links TRBV7-9 with TRBJ2-5, with 7 bases fitting TRBD2. The CDR3 has 15 residues. Germline V CDR1 and CDR2: SEHNR, FQNEAQ (reference sequence). Unmatched junction bases numbered 6, after V lost 1 base and J lost 4 bases.

The CDR3 sequence: CANIAGILTDTQYF. Here the CDR3 DNA reads TGTGCGAATATAGCGGGAATCCTCACAGATACGCAGTATTTT. This chain uses TRBV6-5 with TRBJ2-3, with 8 nucleotides matching TRBD2. Germline CDR1 and CDR2: MNHEY and SVGAGI. The CDR3 runs to 14 residues.

The chain links TRBV5-1 to TRBJ2-7; D is undetermined. V lost 0 bases and J lost 0, with 7 bases in between. This CDR3 comprises 14 residues. Germline V lookup: CDR1 SGHRS, CDR2 YFSETQ. The CDR3 nucleotides are TGCGCCAGCAGCTTGGGTGTCGTCTCCTACGAGCAGTACTTC. It encodes CASSLGVVSYEQYF. Variable domain in full (rest from reference TRBV5-1 and TRBJ2-7): KAGVTQTPRYLIKTRGQQVTLSCSPISGHRSVSWYQQTPGQGLQFLFEYFSETQRNKGNFPGRFSGRQFSNSRSEMNVSTLELGDSALYLCASSLGVVSYEQYFGPGTRLTVT.

The V gene is TRBV10-3, the J gene TRBJ2-7; 9 bases agree with TRBD2. V lost 0 bases, J lost 7 bases, and 4 bases stayed unmatched. This CDR3 contains 14 residues. Germline lookup yields CDR1 ENHRY and CDR2 SYGVKD. CDR3 in DNA: TGTGCCATCAGTGAGTCAAGCGGGAGGATTGAGCAGTACTTC. This encodes CAISESSGRIEQYF.

This chain links TRBV9 with TRBJ2-1, with a weak D call TRBD1 (5 bases). Trimming pared 3 bases from V and 5 bases from J, leaving 21 bases between. CDR3 size: 17 residues. Germline V gene data show CDR1 as SGDLS and CDR2 as YYNGEE. The CDR3 here is CASSATVQTEPHNEQFF. In nucleotides, the CDR3 is TGTGCCAGCAGCGCCACGGTGCAGACAGAGCCCCACAATGAGCAGTTCTTC.

The V call is TRBV9, the J call TRBJ2-7; maybe TRBD1 (8 bases). The CDR3 spans 15 residues. Trimming removed 4 bases at V and 3 bases at J, with 17 bases between. Germline values: CDR1 SGDLS, CDR2 YYNGEE. This chain's CDR3 is CASSLGQGGDYEQYF. The CDR3 nucleotides read TGTGCCAGCAGCCTAGGACAGGGAGGGGACTACGAGCAGTACTTC. Complete variable domain (other parts from reference TRBV9 and TRBJ2-7): DSGVTQTPKHLITATGQRVTLRCSPRSGDLSVYWYQQSLDQGLQFLIQYYNGEERAKGNILERFSAQQFPDLHSELNLSSLELGDSALYFCASSLGQGGDYEQYFGPGTRLTVT.

The rearrangement joins TRBV4-3 to TRBJ1-1; perhaps TRBD1 as D (5 bases). Trimming removed 0 bases at V and 10 bases at J, with 12 bases between. This CDR3 contains 13 residues. The germline CDR1 and CDR2 sequences are LGHNA and YSLEER. The CDR3 region is CASSQDEGLVAFF. The DNA for the CDR3 is TGCGCCAGCAGCCAAGATGAGGGACTTGTAGCTTTCTTT.

This CDR3 reads CASSLFTSGEETQYF. CDR3 coding DNA: TGTGCCAGCAGCTTATTCACTAGCGGGGAAGAGACCCAGTACTTC. The chain recombines TRBV7-2 with TRBJ2-5, with 10 bases fitting TRBD2. Germline assignment: CDR1 SGHTA and CDR2 FQGNSA. With 2 bases clipped from V and 3 bases from J, the junction kept 3 bases outside the gene matches. This CDR3 has 15 amino acids.

V and J are TRBV6-1 and TRBJ2-5, with no clear D. Trimming shortened V by 3 bases and J by 8 bases, and 4 bases separated the two germline ends. The germline gives CDR1 MNHNS, CDR2 SASEGT. The CDR3 is made up of 10 amino acids. CDR3 protein: CASSELTQYF. CDR3 coding DNA: TGTGCCAGCAGTGAGTTAACCCAGTACTTC.

Worth noting for this clone: Other DNA sequences in this sample translate to the same CDR3. V gene TRBV7-2 combines with J gene TRBJ2-2, with D possibly matching TRBD2 (5 bases). V was clipped by 5 bases and J by 1 base, with 5 bases between them. The CDR3 runs 13 residues. Germline V gene data show CDR1 as SGHTA and CDR2 as FQGNSA. The DNA of the CDR3 is TGTGCCAGCAGCCGGGGGAACACCGGGGAGCTGTTTTTT. Residues: CASSRGNTGELFF.

Of note for this clone: The same CDR3 can be traced to other DNA sequences in this sample. The chain has TRBV5-1 and TRBJ1-4; no definite D call. Per the germline V gene, CDR1 is SGHRS and CDR2 is YFSETQ. The length of the CDR3 is 14 residues. V was cut by 0 bases and J by 5 bases, with 8 bases left in between. CDR3 DNA sequence: TGCGCCAGCAGCTTGGATGGACTAAATGAAAAACTGTTTTTT. It codes for CASSLDGLNEKLFF.